This paragraph reports one T cell receptor (beta chain). This sample stems from a study of blood T cell repertoires in COVID-19. The CDR3 extends over 12 amino acids. Germline V gene sequence: CDR1 SQVTM, CDR2 ANQGSEA. TCRdb keeps only in-frame clones here, not all; method: immunoSEQ multiplex PCR. Counted here are about 59,000 clones, under 80% occurring once; the ten biggest clones make up around a tenth. The chain employs TRBV29-1 and TRBJ2-1; possible D gene TRBD2, 6 bases. This TCR was sampled from a human donor in a cohort sampled during active COVID-19. The sample consisted of peripheral blood. The CDR3 spells CSTSEGYNEQFF. The CDR3 DNA sequence: TGCAGTACCTCGGAGGGGTACAATGAGCAGTTCTTC.